These 14 T cell receptor beta chains came from one sample sequenced in a study of blood T cell repertoires in COVID-19. This table comes from immunoSEQ multiplex PCR, and its TCRdb copy is limited to in-frame clones, with some not included. Of over 200,000 clones in the sample, about nine tenths were seen once. Material for sequencing was PBMCs or T cells enriched from blood (not recorded which). Receptors were obtained from a man aged 18 to 35 who had recovered from COVID-19.

This clone occurred many times. The chain links TRBV5-4 to TRBJ2-7; TRBD1 agrees at 8 bases. Germline trimming cut 2 bases from V and 3 bases from J; bases unmatched to any gene: 4. There are 14 residues in the CDR3. Germline V gene data show CDR1 as SGHNT and CDR2 as YYREEE (reference sequence). The CDR3 spells CASSFGQGGYEQYF. The CDR3 nucleotides read TGTGCCAGCAGCTTCGGACAGGGCGGCTACGAGCAGTACTTC.

The rearrangement links TRBV3-1 (or the pseudogene TRBV3-2) to TRBJ2-3, with D perhaps TRBD2 (6 bases). V shed 7 bases and J shed 6 bases, with 20 bases lying between them. The germline gives CDR1 LGHDT, CDR2 YNNKEL (reference sequence). This CDR3 is 15 amino acids long. CDR3 loop: CASTDTGGARDTQYF. DNA of the CDR3: TGTGCCAGCACCGATACCGGCGGGGCGCGGGATACGCAGTATTTT.

The V and J genes are TRBV5-1 and TRBJ2-7; TRBD1 is a possible D gene (5 bases). Germline-derived CDR1 and CDR2 are SGHRS and YFSETQ. This CDR3 comprises 14 residues. V was clipped by 3 bases and J by 3 bases, with 13 bases between them. The CDR3 loop is CASSSQDPSYEQYF. The CDR3 coding sequence is TGCGCCAGCAGCTCACAGGACCCCAGCTACGAGCAGTACTTC.

This clone has just a few counts. This chain uses TRBV29-1 with TRBJ1-2; no clear D gene. Trimming cost V 5 bases and J 6 bases, with 7 bases left between them. The germline V gene has CDR1 SQVTM and CDR2 ANQGSEA. The CDR3 has 10 amino acids. The CDR3 DNA is TGCAGCGTTTGGGAGGATGGCTACACCTTC. It encodes CSVWEDGYTF.

This clone was counted once. CDR3 DNA sequence: TGTGCCAGCAGTTTACTCCGCAATCAGCCCCAGCATTTT. Translated, it gives CASSLLRNQPQHF. The V call is TRBV28, the J call TRBJ1-5; no firm D call. The germline V gene encodes CDR1 MDHEN and CDR2 SYDVKM. With 2 bases removed from V and 2 bases from J, the gap between germline ends came to 4 bases. The CDR3 is made up of 13 amino acids.

CDR3 nucleotides: TGTGCCAGCAGGGGGACAGGGGGCAATGAGCAGTTCTTC. It encodes CASRGTGGNEQFF. V gene TRBV28 combines with J gene TRBJ2-1, with 11 bases lining up with TRBD1. The length of the CDR3 is 13 residues. V trimming: 6 bases; J trimming: 6 bases; junction bases outside the gene matches: 1. The V gene's germline CDR1 is MDHEN and CDR2 SYDVKM. The full variable domain, rest sourced from reference TRBV28 and TRBJ2-1, is DVKVTQSSRYLVKRTGEKVFLECVQDMDHENMFWYRQDPGLGLRLIYFSYDVKMKEKGDIPEGYSVSREKKERFSLILESASTNQTSMYLCASRGTGGNEQFFGPGTRLTVL.

The V gene is TRBV11-2, the J gene TRBJ1-3; unclear D gene. This CDR3 comprises 13 residues. Germline lookup yields CDR1 SGHAT and CDR2 FQNNGV. V lost 3 bases, J lost 9 bases, and 12 bases lay in between. CDR3 sequence (DNA): TGTGCCAGCAGCTTGGGTCCGGGGTCCACCATATATTTT. Translated, it gives CASSLGPGSTIYF. Complete variable domain (other parts from reference TRBV11-2 and TRBJ1-3): EAGVAQSPRYKIIEKRQSVAFWCNPISGHATLYWYQQILGQGPKLLIQFQNNGVVDDSQLPKDRFSAERLKGVDSTLKIQPAKLEDSAVYLCASSLGPGSTIYFGEGSWLTVV.

This clone has a handful of counts. The J gene is TRBJ1-2, the V gene TRBV12-3 or TRBV12-4, with D maybe TRBD1 (5 bases). Trimming pared 3 bases from V and 8 bases from J, leaving 10 bases between. The CDR3 loop spans 12 amino acids. CDR3 DNA sequence: TGTGCCAGCAGTTTGGGGGGAAGCGGCTACACCTTC. As protein: CASSLGGSGYTF.

This clone was counted once. This chain uses TRBV5-4 with TRBJ2-3, with 7 bases aligning to TRBD1. The V gene end was trimmed by 6 bases and the J gene end by 0 bases; junction bases not matched to a gene: 10. The CDR3 covers 16 residues. Germline lookup yields CDR1 SGHNT and CDR2 YYREEE (reference sequence). This CDR3 is CASTPPGQQSTDTQYF. CDR3 nucleotide sequence: TGTGCCAGCACCCCTCCGGGACAGCAAAGCACAGATACGCAGTATTTT.

This clone has more than one count but fewer than ten. The chain uses TRBV19 and TRBJ1-6; TRBD1 agrees at 9 bases. After removal of 6 bases from V and 10 bases from J, the junction contained 13 bases not matched to a gene. The CDR3 runs to 16 residues. Per the germline V gene, CDR1 is LNHDA and CDR2 is SQIVND (reference sequence). CDR3 sequence (DNA): TGTGCCAGTAGACCTACTACAGGGGGCGTCAGGTCACCCCTCCACTTT. Protein product: CASRPTTGGVRSPLHF.

The genes are TRBV30 and TRBJ2-3; 13 nucleotides line up with TRBD2. The CDR3 runs to 20 residues. The ends lost 5 bases at V and 0 bases at J; junction bases unmatched: 17. Germline lookup yields CDR1 GTSNPN and CDR2 SVGIG (reference sequence). Here the CDR3 DNA reads TGTGCCTGGGGAGGAGGAGGGGTGAGGACTAGCGGGGGAAGCACAGATACGCAGTATTTT. Amino acids: CAWGGGGVRTSGGSTDTQYF.

The rearrangement uses TRBV18 and TRBJ2-5; 9 nucleotides agree with TRBD1. Germline V lookup: CDR1 KGHSH, CDR2 LQKENI. The junction had 8 bases not matched to a gene; V was cut back by 6 bases and J by 6 bases. This CDR3 has 14 residues. For the CDR3, the DNA is TGTGCCAGCTCCCTGGGACAGGGCGAACAGACCCAGTACTTC. It encodes CASSLGQGEQTQYF.

A few counts support this clone. V and J are TRBV27 and TRBJ2-3; tentatively, D is TRBD2 (6 bases). Trimming cost V 0 bases and J 2 bases, with 15 bases left between them. Per the germline V gene, CDR1 is MNHEY and CDR2 is SMNVEV (reference sequence). There are 17 residues in the CDR3. CDR3 region: CASSLSWVRGSTDTQYF. The CDR3 DNA follows: TGTGCCAGCAGTTTATCGTGGGTGCGGGGATCCACAGATACGCAGTATTTT.

CDR3 sequence (DNA): TGTGCCAGCAGTTACGGTGCCGGGACAGGGACAGATACGCAGTATTTT. It specifies CASSYGAGTGTDTQYF. This chain connects TRBV6-5 to TRBJ2-3, with 9 bases identical to TRBD1. This CDR3 comprises 16 residues. The J segment lost 3 bases and the V segment lost 2 bases, leaving 6 bases of the junction unmatched. Germline V gene sequence: CDR1 MNHEY, CDR2 SVGAGI.